These 29 T cell receptor beta chains were sequenced from one sample in a study of blood T cell repertoires in COVID-19. The repertoire was sequenced with immunoSEQ multiplex PCR; TCRdb's copy has only in-frame clones and lacks some. The sample lists some 150,000 clones, around four fifths occurring once. Sequences were obtained from peripheral blood. Source of these receptors: a man aged 65 to 85 with acute or convalescent COVID-19.

CDR3 nucleotides: TGTGCCAGCAGCGCAGGGGTGGGCTACTATGGCTACACCTTC. Translated: CASSAGVGYYGYTF. The chain recombines TRBV7-2 with TRBJ1-2; the D gene is possibly TRBD1 (6 bases). CDR1 and CDR2 (germline): SGHTA, FQGNSA. CDR3 length equals 14 residues. The ends were cut back, 5 bases at V and 3 bases at J, with 13 bases in the middle.

V usage is TRBV18 and J usage is TRBJ1-1; TRBD1 agrees at 7 bases. CDR3 length: 16 amino acids. Trimming cost V 4 bases and J 1 base; bases outside gene matches: 9. Germline CDR1 and CDR2: KGHSH and LQKENI. The chain's CDR3 is CASSRIQGGGNTEAFF. The CDR3 DNA reads as TGTGCCAGCTCACGAATCCAGGGGGGCGGGAACACTGAAGCTTTCTTT.

The CDR3 nucleotides are TGTGCCAGCAGGATGACGGGACAGGGAAACTACACCTTC. Protein sequence: CASRMTGQGNYTF. V usage is TRBV12-3 or TRBV12-4 and J usage is TRBJ1-2; TRBD1 matches 9 bases. The CDR3 extends over 13 amino acids. Losses at the gene ends were 6 bases for V and 10 bases for J; bases not matched to a gene: 9.

The chain has TRBV27 and TRBJ2-7; possible D gene TRBD1, 6 bases. The CDR3 is made up of 17 amino acids. CDR1 is MNHEY and CDR2 is SMNVEV in the germline V gene (reference sequence). V was trimmed by 4 bases and J by 0 bases, leaving 19 bases between them. CDR3 protein: CASSSNPPRGSSYEQYF. CDR3 bases: TGTGCCAGCAGTTCAAATCCCCCGAGGGGGAGCTCCTACGAGCAGTACTTC.

The V call is TRBV28, the J call TRBJ1-5, with TRBD1 matching 7 bases. V lost 8 bases to trimming and J lost 1 base; unmatched junction nucleotides: 5. There are 14 residues in the CDR3. CDR1 is MDHEN and CDR2 is SYDVKM in the germline V gene. CDR3 nucleotides: TGTGCCAGCCAGGGGGAAATCAGCAATCAGCCCCAGCATTTT. As protein: CASQGEISNQPQHF. The full variable domain, in which reference TRBV28 and TRBJ1-5 provide the parts outside the CDR3, is DVKVTQSSRYLVKRTGEKVFLECVQDMDHENMFWYRQDPGLGLRLIYFSYDVKMKEKGDIPEGYSVSREKKERFSLILESASTNQTSMYLCASQGEISNQPQHFGDGTRLSIL.

V usage is TRBV2 and J usage is TRBJ1-1; no firm D call. Germline V gene lookup returns CDR1 SNHLY and CDR2 FYNNEI. The CDR3 loop spans 15 amino acids. V lost 6 bases and J lost 5, with 19 bases in between. CDR3 sequence: CASRADVRSGTEAFF. As DNA, the CDR3 is TGTGCCAGCAGAGCGGACGTAAGATCGGGGACTGAAGCTTTCTTT.

Comment on this clone: Other DNA sequences in the sample encode the same CDR3. The gene calls are TRBV5-1 and TRBJ1-2, with TRBD1 identical over 9 bases. The CDR3 sequence is 13 residues long. CDR1 and CDR2 from the germline V gene are SGHRS and YFSETQ. V was clipped by 4 bases and J by 6 bases; unmatched bases: 4. The CDR3 loop reads CASSLDRGDGYTF. For the CDR3, the DNA is TGCGCCAGCAGCCTCGACAGGGGGGATGGCTACACCTTC.

The CDR3 region is CASSLFPTGELFF. The CDR3 DNA reads as TGTGCCAGCAGCTTGTTTCCTACCGGGGAGCTGTTTTTT. The rearrangement links TRBV5-8 to TRBJ2-2; no clear D gene. Germline V gives CDR1 SGHTS, CDR2 YDEGEE. Trimming stripped 1 base from V and 5 bases from J, with 6 bases between. This CDR3 comprises 13 residues.

The chain joins TRBV4-2 to TRBJ1-1; no reliable D call. The V gene lost 4 bases and the J gene lost 4 bases, with 16 bases spanning the gap. CDR3 size: 15 residues. Germline V CDR1 and CDR2: LGHNA, YNFKEQ. CDR3 loop: CASSPILGQSTEAFF. The CDR3 DNA sequence: TGTGCCAGCAGCCCAATCCTTGGGCAAAGCACTGAAGCTTTCTTT.

Here the CDR3 reads CASCRLAGVTYEQYF. The CDR3, as DNA: TGTGCCAGCTGTCGACTAGCGGGTGTTACCTACGAGCAGTACTTC. This chain joins TRBV6-5 and TRBJ2-7, with 10 nucleotides matching TRBD2. The CDR3 totals 15 residues. The junction had 9 bases not matched to a gene; V was cut back by 8 bases and J by 2 bases. Germline V gene data show CDR1 as MNHEY and CDR2 as SVGAGI.

This rearrangement joins TRBV3-1 (or the pseudogene TRBV3-2) to TRBJ2-2; a possible D gene is TRBD1 (6 bases). With 4 bases removed from V and 7 bases from J, the gap between germline ends came to 13 bases. This CDR3 comprises 14 residues. Germline lookup yields CDR1 LGHDT and CDR2 YNNKEL (reference sequence). CDR3 protein: CASSPQGWSGELFF. CDR3 coding DNA: TGTGCCAGCAGCCCACAGGGTTGGAGCGGGGAGCTGTTTTTT.

The chain recombines TRBV4-2 with TRBJ2-3; 10 bases are a match to TRBD1. V was clipped by 3 bases and J by 4 bases; unmatched bases: 10. CDR1 and CDR2 (germline): LGHNA, YNFKEQ. CDR3 size: 17 residues. The chain's CDR3 is CASSHTQGQGMADTQYF. The CDR3 DNA reads as TGTGCCAGCAGCCACACCCAGGGACAGGGGATGGCAGATACGCAGTATTTT.

This clone was detected only a few times. The same CDR3 is also encoded by other DNA sequences in this sample. The V call is TRBV5-4, the J call TRBJ2-1, with 11 bases identical to TRBD2. The junction had 7 bases not matched to a gene; V was cut back by 4 bases and J by 4 bases. CDR1 and CDR2 (germline): SGHNT, YYREEE (reference sequence). The CDR3 has 16 residues. The CDR3 sequence: CASSPPLAGGYNEQFF. In nucleotides, the CDR3 is TGTGCCAGCAGCCCCCCGCTAGCGGGGGGATACAATGAGCAGTTCTTC.

The V and J genes are TRBV7-2 and TRBJ1-6; TRBD1 is a possible D gene (6 bases). Germline assignment: CDR1 SGHTA and CDR2 FQGNSA. The CDR3 sequence is 17 residues long. V lost 4 bases to trimming and J lost 0 bases, with 13 bases between them. For the CDR3, the DNA is TGTGCCAGCAGCTGGGCCACAGGGAGCTCCTATAATTCACCCCTCCACTTT. This codes for CASSWATGSSYNSPLHF.

This chain joins TRBV5-5 and TRBJ1-1; 7 bases align to TRBD1. CDR1 and CDR2 from the germline V gene are SGHKS and YYEKEE (reference sequence). CDR3 length: 16 amino acids. V lost 6 bases to trimming and J lost 1 base; unmatched junction nucleotides: 12. The CDR3 spells CASNTIQGLGNTEAFF. The CDR3 coding sequence is TGTGCCAGCAACACCATACAGGGGTTGGGGAACACTGAAGCTTTCTTT.

The chain's CDR3 is CASSGSASGQFNEQFF. CDR3 DNA: TGTGCCAGCAGTGGTTCGGCTAGCGGTCAATTCAATGAGCAGTTCTTC. The chain combines TRBV2 with TRBJ2-1; 7 bases are a match to TRBD2. This CDR3 contains 16 residues. Germline V CDR1 and CDR2: SNHLY, FYNNEI. V gave up 4 bases and J gave up 6 bases; unmatched junction bases: 12.

This clone was counted once. The CDR3 here is CASSIDRRRRYF. CDR3 DNA: TGTGCCAGTAGTATAGATCGGAGGAGACGGTACTTC. The genes are TRBV19 and TRBJ2-7; the D gene is possibly TRBD2 (5 bases). The CDR3 length is 12 residues. Germline loops: CDR1 LNHDA, CDR2 SQIVND (reference sequence). V lost 0 bases, J lost 12 bases, and 12 bases lay in between.

The chain couples TRBV2 to TRBJ2-1; TRBD2 matches at 7 bases. The germline V gene encodes CDR1 SNHLY and CDR2 FYNNEI. The CDR3 sequence is 14 residues long. V was clipped by 8 bases and J by 0 bases; unmatched bases: 4. CDR3: CASLAEPSYNEQFF. CDR3 in DNA: TGTGCCAGCCTAGCGGAACCCTCCTACAATGAGCAGTTCTTC.

This chain uses TRBV4-1 with TRBJ1-2; 10 nucleotides match TRBD1. The trim removed 0 bases at V and 5 bases at J, leaving 3 bases unmatched. CDR3 length: 15 residues. CDR1 is MGHRA and CDR2 is YSYEKL in the germline V gene. The CDR3 protein is CASSQEDRGRYGYTF. The DNA of the CDR3 is TGCGCCAGCAGCCAAGAAGACAGGGGGCGATATGGCTACACCTTC.

The rearrangement joins TRBV6-6 to TRBJ2-3; the D gene is possibly TRBD2 (5 bases). Germline CDR1 is MNHNY and CDR2 is SVGAGI (reference sequence). Between the trimmed V and J ends, which lost 6 bases and 3 bases, there was a span of 16 bases. This CDR3 comprises 15 residues. This CDR3 is CASSHGSGGTDTQYF. DNA of the CDR3: TGTGCCAGCAGCCACGGCAGCGGTGGGACAGATACGCAGTATTTT.

The chain's CDR3 is CASSLDRGLGYTF. The CDR3 nucleotides read TGTGCCAGCAGCCTCGACAGGGGCTTAGGCTACACCTTC. The J gene is TRBJ1-2, the V gene TRBV12-3 or TRBV12-4; 8 nucleotides line up with TRBD1. V shed 6 bases and J 8 bases; nucleotides not matched to a gene: 8. The CDR3 runs 13 residues.

The rearrangement joins TRBV6-5 to TRBJ1-2; 9 bases line up with TRBD1. V lost 6 bases and J lost 7; bases outside the gene matches: 6. The CDR3 has 13 residues. Germline assignment: CDR1 MNHEY and CDR2 SVGAGI. CDR3 coding DNA: TGTGCCAGCAGGGCCACAGGGGGCTCTGGCTACACCTTC. This sequence encodes CASRATGGSGYTF.

The chain recombines TRBV3-1 (or the pseudogene TRBV3-2) with TRBJ2-7, with TRBD2 as a possible D gene (6 bases). The CDR3 is made up of 14 amino acids. The germline V gene encodes CDR1 LGHDT and CDR2 YNNKEL (reference sequence). Trimming left V 4 bases short and J 6 bases short, with 16 bases between. CDR3 loop: CASSRRGGPAEQYF. CDR3 in DNA: TGTGCCAGCAGCCGGCGGGGAGGTCCCGCCGAGCAGTACTTC.

The chain combines TRBV6-1 with TRBJ1-1, with D possibly TRBD1 on 5 matching bases. This CDR3 comprises 13 residues. The germline V gene has CDR1 MNHNS and CDR2 SASEGT. With 2 bases removed from V and 10 bases from J, the gap between germline ends came to 14 bases. CDR3 nucleotides: TGTGCCAGCAGTGAAAGGGGCAGGGAAGGAGCTTTCTTT. It encodes CASSERGREGAFF.

This clone was seen just once. The chain has TRBV19 and TRBJ1-2, with TRBD1 as a possible D gene (6 bases). The CDR3 sequence is 14 residues long. From germline, CDR1 is LNHDA and CDR2 SQIVND (reference sequence). Trimming removed 3 bases from V and 4 bases from J, with 12 bases in between. The CDR3 DNA sequence: TGTGCCAGTAGTATGTACAGGGACATCTATGGCTACACCTTC. Amino acid sequence: CASSMYRDIYGYTF.

This sequence joins TRBV5-1 and TRBJ2-7; maybe TRBD2 (7 bases). The CDR3 is made up of 15 amino acids. Between the trimmed V and J ends, which lost 0 bases and 3 bases, there was a span of 13 bases. In germline, CDR1 is SGHRS, CDR2 YFSETQ. For the CDR3, the DNA is TGCGCCAGCAGCTTGGTACAGGGCGGGAGCTACGAGCAGTACTTC. It encodes CASSLVQGGSYEQYF.

The rearrangement uses TRBV19 and TRBJ1-5; D is ambiguous. Between the trimmed V and J ends, which lost 1 base and 6 bases, there was a span of 7 bases. The CDR3 runs 13 residues. CDR1 and CDR2 from the germline V gene are LNHDA and SQIVND (reference sequence). CDR3 DNA: TGTGCCAGTAGTATAGGAGGTGCTCAGCCCCAGCATTTT. It yields the protein CASSIGGAQPQHF.

This chain connects TRBV6-5 to TRBJ1-5; D unresolved. CDR3 length equals 13 residues. Trimming removed 7 bases at V and 1 base at J, with 8 bases between. Germline assignment: CDR1 MNHEY and CDR2 SVGAGI. CDR3 nucleotide sequence: TGTGCCAGCACCAGGATCAGCAATCAGCCCCAGCATTTT. It specifies CASTRISNQPQHF.

V gene TRBV18 combines with J gene TRBJ1-1; 7 bases fit TRBD1. The length of the CDR3 is 15 residues. The J segment lost 5 bases and the V segment lost 3 bases, leaving 9 bases of the junction unmatched. Germline CDR1 reads KGHSH; CDR2 reads LQKENI. The chain's CDR3 is CASSPDRAGGTEAFF. The CDR3 DNA follows: TGTGCCAGCTCACCCGACAGGGCGGGTGGGACTGAAGCTTTCTTT.